These 15 T cell receptor beta chains share one sample of origin, sequenced in a study of shared clonotypes between healthy human individuals. Profiled with immunoSEQ multiplex PCR; TCRdb holds only in-frame clones, not every one. The repertoire holds millions of clones, with approximately 94% as singletons. CD45RO negativity and positive selection for CCR7 defined naive CD8 cells, a population that excluded terminally differentiated effector memory CD45RA+ cells. The specimen was naive CD8+ T cells sorted from blood. These receptors were taken from a man aged 18 to 29 in good health.

V is TRBV9 and J is TRBJ1-3; D is perhaps TRBD1 (5 bases). The CDR3 has 17 amino acids. In germline, CDR1 is SGDLS, CDR2 YYNGEE. The V and J ends lost 3 bases and 2 bases respectively, with 18 bases between them. CDR3 bases: TGTGCCAGCAGCGACACCCCCCAGGGAGGCACTGGAAACACCATATATTTT. Its translation: CASSDTPQGGTGNTIYF.

This chain joins TRBV7-8 and TRBJ2-7; 7 bases fit TRBD2. Germline CDR1 and CDR2: SGHVS and FQNEAQ. With V trimmed by 5 bases and J by 3 bases, 7 bases remained unmatched. The CDR3 contains 14 residues. The CDR3 here is CASSPTRDYYEQYF. The CDR3 DNA follows: TGTGCCAGCAGCCCCACCCGGGACTACTACGAGCAGTACTTC.

J is TRBJ2-5 and V is TRBV10-3, with TRBD2 matching 8 bases. The V gene's germline CDR1 is ENHRY and CDR2 SYGVKD. The CDR3 covers 14 residues. V was pared by 6 bases and J by 2 bases, with 5 bases of the junction left unmatched. The CDR3 protein is CAISGGGPQETQYF. Here the CDR3 DNA reads TGTGCCATCAGCGGCGGGGGGCCACAAGAGACCCAGTACTTC.

V usage is TRBV6-1 and J usage is TRBJ1-2; no clear D gene. Looked up from germline, CDR1 is MNHNS and CDR2 is SASEGT. The V and J ends lost 2 bases and 4 bases respectively, with 17 bases between them. The CDR3 is 16 residues long. The CDR3 protein is CASSERLIGLGYGYTF. DNA for the CDR3: TGTGCCAGCAGTGAAAGGCTTATTGGCTTGGGCTATGGCTACACCTTC.

The chain employs TRBV28 and TRBJ2-3; D tentatively fits TRBD1 or TRBD2 (5 bases each). The CDR3 consists of 16 residues. The germline CDR1 and CDR2 sequences are MDHEN and SYDVKM. V gave up 2 bases and J gave up 0 bases, with 12 bases separating them. As DNA, the CDR3 is TGTGCCAGCAGTTTAGGCGAGGGGTCTAGCACAGATACGCAGTATTTT. Encoded protein: CASSLGEGSSTDTQYF. The full variable domain, in which reference TRBV28 and TRBJ2-3 provide the parts outside the CDR3, is DVKVTQSSRYLVKRTGEKVFLECVQDMDHENMFWYRQDPGLGLRLIYFSYDVKMKEKGDIPEGYSVSREKKERFSLILESASTNQTSMYLCASSLGEGSSTDTQYFGPGTRLTVL.

The chain employs TRBV13 and TRBJ2-5, with D maybe TRBD1 (6 bases). The germline CDR1 and CDR2 sequences are PRHDT and FYEKMQ (reference sequence). V was trimmed by 4 bases and J by 2 bases, leaving 11 bases between them. The CDR3 has 14 residues. The CDR3: CASSSGQHQETQYF. The DNA of the CDR3 is TGTGCCAGCAGCTCAGGACAGCATCAAGAGACCCAGTACTTC.

Points on this clone: Sequence at one end of the junction differs from germline and may be a read error. The V gene is TRBV4-1, the J gene TRBJ2-3, with D perhaps TRBD1 (6 bases). Germline V gene lookup returns CDR1 MGHRA and CDR2 YSYEKL. CDR3 length: 11 amino acids. The CDR3 DNA reads as TGCGCCAGCGGCCAGGGGGATACGCAGTATTTT. Translation gives CASGQGDTQYF.

Turning to this clone: In the same sample, other DNA sequences code for this CDR3. The V call is TRBV29-1, the J call TRBJ2-5; D might be TRBD1 or TRBD2, each matching 5 bases. CDR1 and CDR2 from the germline V gene are SQVTM and ANQGSEA. CDR3 length equals 13 residues. V dropped 1 base and J dropped 2 bases, with 8 bases sitting between them. The CDR3: CSVEGGSQETQYF. DNA for the CDR3: TGCAGCGTTGAAGGGGGGAGTCAAGAGACCCAGTACTTC.

On this clone: The sample carries other DNA sequences with the same CDR3. V usage is TRBV6-5 and J usage is TRBJ1-1; the D is unclear. The germline V gene has CDR1 MNHEY and CDR2 SVGAGI. With 0 bases removed from V and 4 bases from J, the gap between germline ends came to 6 bases. The CDR3 totals 13 residues. CDR3 sequence: CASSYSRSTEAFF. The CDR3 DNA reads TGTGCCAGCAGTTACTCTCGGTCCACTGAAGCTTTCTTT.

J is TRBJ2-1 and V is TRBV11-1; TRBD2 matches at 14 bases. The ends lost 0 bases at V and 8 bases at J; junction bases unmatched: 3. CDR1 SGHAT and CDR2 FQDESV come from the germline V gene (reference sequence). The CDR3 is made up of 16 amino acids. The CDR3: CASSLAGLAGGDEQFF. As DNA, the CDR3 is TGTGCCAGCAGCTTAGCTGGACTAGCGGGGGGAGATGAGCAGTTCTTC.

V and J are TRBV7-6 and TRBJ2-2, with D perhaps matching TRBD2 (5 bases). From germline, CDR1 is SGHVS and CDR2 FNYEAQ. Trimming took 0 bases from V and 1 from J, leaving 9 bases between them. CDR3 length: 16 residues. The CDR3 loop is CASSLALRVNTGELFF. The CDR3 region has the DNA TGTGCCAGCAGCTTAGCGCTGCGGGTGAACACCGGGGAGCTGTTTTTT.

V is TRBV25-1 and J is TRBJ2-1; D may match TRBD1 or TRBD2 (5 bases each). Germline assignment: CDR1 MGHDK and CDR2 SYGVNS. Trimming cost V 4 bases and J 5 bases, with 6 bases left between them. The CDR3 covers 12 residues. The CDR3 loop is CASSVGDNEQFF. Written as DNA, the CDR3 is TGTGCCAGCAGTGTGGGGGACAATGAGCAGTTCTTC.

V usage is TRBV7-2 and J usage is TRBJ2-1, with 9 bases fitting TRBD2. The CDR3 has 13 residues. The junction had 6 bases not matched to a gene; V was cut back by 5 bases and J by 10 bases. From germline, CDR1 is SGHTA and CDR2 FQGNSA. CDR3 loop: CASSLLTSGEQFF. CDR3 DNA sequence: TGTGCCAGCAGCCTCTTAACTAGCGGGGAGCAGTTCTTC.

In regard to this clone: Other DNA variants within this sample encode the same CDR3. The chain recombines TRBV5-1 with TRBJ2-2; no definite D call. The germline CDR1 and CDR2 sequences are SGHRS and YFSETQ. The CDR3 runs to 14 residues. Trimming removed 0 bases from V and 1 base from J, with 4 bases in between. CDR3 residues: CASSLARNTGELFF. CDR3 nucleotides: TGCGCCAGCAGCTTGGCACGGAACACCGGGGAGCTGTTTTTT.

As to this clone: This specimen includes other DNA sequences encoding the same CDR3. The chain combines TRBV5-1 with TRBJ2-3, with TRBD2 matching 7 bases. The CDR3 is 15 amino acids. Germline V gives CDR1 SGHRS, CDR2 YFSETQ. V lost 0 bases and J lost 3; bases outside the gene matches: 4. CDR3 coding DNA: TGCGCCAGCAGCTTGGAATCTAGCGGAACAGATACGCAGTATTTT. The encoded protein is CASSLESSGTDTQYF.